These 28 T cell receptor beta chains came from one sample sequenced in a study of cytomegalovirus exposure and HLA in healthy donors. Vbeta (60) and Jbeta (13) primers were used in the PCR. Assay used: immunoSEQ multiplex PCR; TCRdb lists only in-frame clones, some missing. This table holds some 57,000 clones, 70% to 90% found once. The sample was PBMCs. The receptors stem from a man aged 30 to 39 in good health and CMV-seropositive.

The chain couples TRBV18 to TRBJ1-5, with 8 bases that match TRBD1. The CDR3 has 14 residues. J was trimmed by 7 bases and V by 2 bases; bases with no gene match: 4. Germline CDR1 is KGHSH and CDR2 is LQKENI. Written as DNA, the CDR3 is TGTGCCAGCTCACCAGCCGGACAGGGACAGCCCCAGCATTTT. Protein sequence: CASSPAGQGQPQHF.

This clone was recorded a few times. The chain carries TRBV7-3 and TRBJ2-2, with 7 nucleotides matching TRBD1. The CDR3 runs to 14 residues. Germline loops: CDR1 SGHTA, CDR2 FQGTGA. J lost 7 bases, V lost 6 bases, and 8 bases had no gene match. Written as DNA, the CDR3 is TGTGCCAGCAGTTTAGACAGGGATAACGGGGAGCTGTTTTTT. As protein: CASSLDRDNGELFF.

This chain links TRBV30 with TRBJ1-3; TRBD1 agrees at 7 bases. This CDR3 comprises 17 residues. V was pared by 2 bases and J by 3 bases, with 13 bases of the junction left unmatched. Germline V gives CDR1 GTSNPN, CDR2 SVGIG (reference sequence). In nucleotides, the CDR3 is TGTGCCTGGAGTCGACTCCCCCGGGACAGAAGTGGAAACACCATATATTTT. This encodes CAWSRLPRDRSGNTIYF.

The chain joins TRBV2 to TRBJ1-2; 10 positions match TRBD1. This CDR3 is 14 amino acids long. V trimming: 2 bases; J trimming: 8 bases; junction bases outside the gene matches: 5. CDR1 SNHLY and CDR2 FYNNEI come from the germline V gene. The CDR3, as DNA: TGTGCCAGCAGTGAATTGGGGGACAGGGGCGGCTACACCTTC. This encodes CASSELGDRGGYTF.

The gene calls are TRBV27 and TRBJ2-3; 11 positions agree with TRBD2. Germline CDR1 is MNHEY and CDR2 is SMNVEV (reference sequence). V lost 5 bases and J lost 1; bases outside the gene matches: 2. This CDR3 region has 15 residues. CDR3 in DNA: TGTGCCAGCAGTAAGACTAGCGGGGGCACAGATACGCAGTATTTT. It yields the protein CASSKTSGGTDTQYF.

The V call is TRBV27, the J call TRBJ2-7; D is undetermined. The length of the CDR3 is 14 residues. Germline loops: CDR1 MNHEY, CDR2 SMNVEV (reference sequence). V lost 3 bases and J lost 0, with 9 bases in between. CDR3 region: CASSFVANSYEQYF. The CDR3 nucleotides are TGTGCCAGCAGTTTTGTCGCTAACTCCTACGAGCAGTACTTC.

The chain links TRBV28 to TRBJ2-7, with 8 bases matching TRBD1. There are 15 residues in the CDR3. Germline V gene lookup returns CDR1 MDHEN and CDR2 SYDVKM. V dropped 3 bases and J dropped 5; count of bases not matched to a gene: 9. The CDR3 sequence: CASSFSDRVAHEQYF. The CDR3 coding sequence is TGTGCCAGCAGTTTCTCGGACAGGGTGGCTCACGAGCAGTACTTC.

V gene TRBV11-1 combines with J gene TRBJ1-2, with D unresolved. Between the trimmed V and J ends, which lost 5 bases and 7 bases, there was a span of 14 bases. The germline V gene has CDR1 SGHAT and CDR2 FQDESV (reference sequence). This CDR3 comprises 13 residues. In nucleotides, the CDR3 is TGTGCCAGCAGCCCGAGGGTGGGAGTTGGCTACACCTTC. Protein product: CASSPRVGVGYTF. The full variable domain, its missing parts supplied by reference TRBV11-1 and TRBJ1-2, is EAEVAQSPRYKITEKSQAVAFWCDPISGHATLYWYRQILGQGPELLVQFQDESVVDDSQLPKDRFSAERLKGVDSTLKIQPAELGDSAMYLCASSPRVGVGYTFGSGTRLTVV.

The rearrangement joins TRBV6-6 to TRBJ2-1; tentative D call: TRBD2 (5 bases). Germline CDR1 reads MNHNY; CDR2 reads SVGAGI (reference sequence). The V gene lost 5 bases and the J gene lost 7 bases, with 15 bases spanning the gap. This CDR3 has 14 residues. The CDR3 protein is CASSLGRERNEQFF. In DNA, the CDR3 is TGTGCCAGCAGTCTAGGTAGGGAGAGAAATGAGCAGTTCTTC.

J is TRBJ1-4 and V is TRBV11-2, with D unresolved. With 6 bases removed from V and 4 bases from J, the gap between germline ends came to 6 bases. The CDR3 loop spans 12 amino acids. Germline CDR1 reads SGHAT; CDR2 reads FQNNGV. The CDR3 loop is CASSFLNEKLFF. CDR3 nucleotides: TGTGCCAGCAGTTTTCTTAATGAAAAACTGTTTTTT.

The genes are TRBV9 and TRBJ1-1, with TRBD1 matching 9 bases. Germline V gene sequence: CDR1 SGDLS, CDR2 YYNGEE. The ends lost 4 bases at V and 1 base at J; junction bases unmatched: 11. The length of the CDR3 is 17 residues. DNA of the CDR3: TGTGCCAGCAGCCGCCTTTGGACAGGGGACACGAACACTGAAGCTTTCTTT. Protein: CASSRLWTGDTNTEAFF.

The gene calls are TRBV5-1 and TRBJ2-7, with 7 bases aligning to TRBD1. Germline V lookup: CDR1 SGHRS, CDR2 YFSETQ. The CDR3 is 11 amino acids. V trimming: 5 bases; J trimming: 5 bases; junction bases outside the gene matches: 1. The CDR3 reads CASRGGNEQYF. The CDR3 bases are TGCGCCAGCAGAGGGGGCAACGAGCAGTACTTC.

The chain combines TRBV29-1 with TRBJ1-2; 7 nucleotides match TRBD1. The CDR3 contains 14 residues. Germline lookup yields CDR1 SQVTM and CDR2 ANQGSEA. Losses at the gene ends were 0 bases for V and 5 bases for J; bases not matched to a gene: 6. CDR3 loop: CSVEEGGFGYGYTF. CDR3 bases: TGCAGCGTTGAAGAAGGGGGCTTTGGGTATGGCTACACCTTC.

The V call is TRBV5-8, the J call TRBJ2-5; a weak D match, TRBD2 (5 bases). V was trimmed by 0 bases and J by 4 bases, leaving 10 bases between them. The CDR3 sequence is 14 residues long. Germline values: CDR1 SGHTS, CDR2 YDEGEE. CDR3 sequence: CASSLGGGGETQYF. The CDR3 coding sequence is TGTGCCAGCAGCTTGGGAGGAGGAGGAGAGACCCAGTACTTC.

The chain recombines TRBV7-8 with TRBJ1-5; D is perhaps TRBD1 (5 bases). Germline-derived CDR1 and CDR2 are SGHVS and FQNEAQ. The CDR3 loop spans 15 amino acids. V lost 3 bases and J lost 3, with 12 bases in between. CDR3 protein: CASSLGRADNQPQHF. CDR3 nucleotides: TGTGCCAGCAGCTTGGGCAGGGCTGACAATCAGCCCCAGCATTTT.

V is TRBV28 and J is TRBJ2-1; a possible D gene is TRBD2 (5 bases). Germline V gene lookup returns CDR1 MDHEN and CDR2 SYDVKM. The V end lost 4 bases, the J end lost 4 bases, and 14 bases lay between the germline ends. The CDR3 covers 15 residues. The CDR3: CASSYSGLNYNEQFF. The CDR3 coding sequence is TGTGCCAGCAGTTATTCCGGACTGAATTACAATGAGCAGTTCTTC.

The chain couples TRBV27 to TRBJ2-7, with 10 bases fitting TRBD2. The V gene's germline CDR1 is MNHEY and CDR2 SMNVEV (reference sequence). This CDR3 comprises 16 residues. V shed 5 bases, J shed 3 bases, and the junction held 10 bases outside the gene matches. CDR3 in DNA: TGTGCCAGCAGTCCAAGTTCCGGGACTAGCGACTACGAGCAGTACTTC. It codes for CASSPSSGTSDYEQYF.

The chain recombines TRBV6-5 with TRBJ1-2; D unclear. V was shortened by 8 bases and J by 2 bases, with 15 bases between the two germline ends. CDR1 and CDR2 from the germline V gene are MNHEY and SVGAGI. The CDR3 runs 14 residues. CDR3 nucleotides: TGTGCCAGCTCTACGGGAAGGGAGAACTATGGCTACACCTTC. Its translation: CASSTGRENYGYTF.

The chain uses TRBV27 and TRBJ2-5; 8 bases fit TRBD2. The germline gives CDR1 MNHEY, CDR2 SMNVEV (reference sequence). The V and J ends lost 3 bases and 5 bases, in that order; junction bases with no gene match: 5. The CDR3 is 14 amino acids. CDR3 coding DNA: TGTGCCAGCAGTTTCGGACTAGCAGGCGAGACCCAGTACTTC. This encodes CASSFGLAGETQYF.

This chain connects TRBV12-5 to TRBJ2-5; possible D gene TRBD1, 5 bases. The germline V gene has CDR1 LGHNT and CDR2 FRNRAP. V lost 2 bases and J lost 2, with 12 bases in between. This CDR3 has 15 amino acids. The CDR3 DNA is TGTGCTAGTGGTTTGCTTCAGGGAATTCAAGAGACCCAGTACTTC. Translated, it gives CASGLLQGIQETQYF.

The chain joins TRBV28 to TRBJ1-1; D is possibly TRBD1 (6 bases). This CDR3 has 13 amino acids. Trimming pared 6 bases from V and 5 bases from J, leaving 13 bases between. The germline CDR1 and CDR2 sequences are MDHEN and SYDVKM. The chain's CDR3 is CASRAPQGTEAFF. In DNA, the CDR3 is TGTGCCAGCAGGGCCCCACAGGGAACTGAAGCTTTCTTT.

The chain carries TRBV10-2 and TRBJ2-5, with a weak D call TRBD1 (5 bases). Trimming removed 5 bases at V and 1 base at J, with 11 bases between. The CDR3 totals 14 residues. From germline, CDR1 is WSHSY and CDR2 SAAADI. DNA of the CDR3: TGCGCCAGCAGTTTCACAGGTCCCCAAGAGACCCAGTACTTC. Translation gives CASSFTGPQETQYF.

As DNA, the CDR3 is TGCGCCAGCAGCTTGGGGTTCAGGGAAGAGACCCAGTACTTC. Translating it yields CASSLGFREETQYF. V gene TRBV5-1 combines with J gene TRBJ2-5; a weak D match, TRBD1 (5 bases). Germline-derived CDR1 and CDR2 are SGHRS and YFSETQ. V shed 0 bases and J shed 3 bases, with 9 bases lying between them. The CDR3 consists of 14 residues.

V and J are TRBV7-9 and TRBJ2-1, with TRBD1 matching 9 bases. The CDR3 runs to 14 residues. V lost 6 bases, J lost 9 bases, and 9 bases stayed unmatched. Germline-derived CDR1 and CDR2 are SEHNR and FQNEAQ (reference sequence). DNA of the CDR3: TGTGCCAGCAGGACGGGACAGGGTTGGGGTGAGCAGTTCTTC. Its protein is CASRTGQGWGEQFF.

This clone was seen just once. The V and J genes are TRBV10-1 and TRBJ2-7, with D possibly TRBD2 on 6 matching bases. The germline V gene encodes CDR1 WNHNN and CDR2 SYGVQD (reference sequence). The CDR3 loop spans 15 amino acids. The V end lost 3 bases, the J end lost 2 bases, and 14 bases lay between the germline ends. The CDR3 DNA follows: TGCGCCAGCAGTGAAACCCGGGAGTTCGCCTACGAGCAGTACTTC. It specifies CASSETREFAYEQYF.

The J gene is TRBJ2-3, the V gene TRBV6-1; TRBD1 matches at 7 bases. The junction had 7 bases not matched to a gene; V was cut back by 6 bases and J by 1 base. This CDR3 region has 15 residues. The V gene's germline CDR1 is MNHNS and CDR2 SASEGT. In DNA form, the CDR3 reads TGTGCCAGCAGGGATCCGGGACAGCGCACAGATACGCAGTATTTT. It specifies CASRDPGQRTDTQYF.

This rearrangement joins TRBV6-1 to TRBJ2-5; 8 bases map to TRBD1. The CDR3 sequence is 13 residues long. CDR1 MNHNS and CDR2 SASEGT come from the germline V gene. The junction had 1 base not matched to a gene; V was cut back by 5 bases and J by 2 bases. The CDR3: CASSRDRQETQYF. CDR3 nucleotides: TGTGCCAGCAGTCGGGACAGGCAAGAGACCCAGTACTTC.

V is TRBV10-3 and J is TRBJ2-7; 7 bases match TRBD2. The J segment lost 4 bases and the V segment lost 2 bases, leaving 5 bases of the junction unmatched. This CDR3 is 14 amino acids long. CDR1 and CDR2 from the germline V gene are ENHRY and SYGVKD. The CDR3 DNA reads as TGTGCCATCAGTGAGAGGCGGGAGAGGTACGAGCAGTACTTC. As protein: CAISERRERYEQYF.